These 13 T cell receptor beta chains were sequenced from one sample in a study of shared clonotypes between healthy human individuals. Some clones are missing from TCRdb's copy, which holds only in-frame ones; the method was immunoSEQ multiplex PCR. Of 330,000 or so clones listed, 74% are singletons. The material sequenced was memory CD4+ T cells sorted from blood. Subset in this sample: CD45RA-negative fraction. These receptors were collected from a man aged 25-40 years in good health.

This rearrangement joins TRBV7-3 to TRBJ2-3; D tentatively reads TRBD1 or TRBD2 (5 bases each). Trimming stripped 2 bases from V and 0 bases from J, with 9 bases between. The CDR3 is made up of 15 amino acids. Looked up from germline, CDR1 is SGHTA and CDR2 is FQGTGA. The CDR3 loop is CASSLYGASTDTQYF. The CDR3 nucleotides are TGTGCCAGCAGCTTATACGGGGCTAGCACAGATACGCAGTATTTT.

V is TRBV5-6 and J is TRBJ2-1; D is tentatively TRBD1 or TRBD2 (5 bases each). In germline, CDR1 is SGHDT, CDR2 YYEEEE. V was trimmed by 4 bases and J by 4 bases, leaving 12 bases between them. The CDR3 runs to 14 residues. CDR3 in DNA: TGTGCCAGCAGCCAGGGACGGAGTTACAATGAGCAGTTCTTC. Its protein is CASSQGRSYNEQFF.

This chain joins TRBV2 and TRBJ1-5, with no clear D. Trimming took 8 bases from V and 7 from J, leaving 15 bases between them. The CDR3 consists of 13 residues. Germline values: CDR1 SNHLY, CDR2 FYNNEI. CDR3 amino acids: CASGVVPGQPQHF. In nucleotides, the CDR3 is TGTGCCAGCGGAGTGGTTCCGGGGCAGCCCCAGCATTTT.

This clone has just a few counts. The chain is built from TRBV5-1 and TRBJ1-3; D might be TRBD1 (6 bases). The CDR3 length is 14 residues. Germline CDR1 reads SGHRS; CDR2 reads YFSETQ. V dropped 5 bases and J dropped 0 bases, with 9 bases sitting between them. CDR3 in DNA: TGCGCCAGCAGTTCGGACAGCTCTGGAAACACCATATATTTT. This translates into CASSSDSSGNTIYF.

The J gene is TRBJ2-4, the V gene TRBV11-3; D is possibly TRBD1 (5 bases). Germline CDR1 SGHNT, CDR2 YENEEA. The CDR3 sequence is 14 residues long. Trimming removed 4 bases at V and 5 bases at J, with 12 bases between. The CDR3 region has the DNA TGTGCCAGCAGCTCCGGCACAGGCGAAAACATTCAGTACTTC. Translated, it gives CASSSGTGENIQYF.

V and J are TRBV7-9 and TRBJ1-4; D may be TRBD1 (5 bases). V lost 5 bases and J lost 4, with 11 bases in between. The germline CDR1 and CDR2 sequences are SEHNR and FQNEAQ (reference sequence). CDR3 size: 14 residues. The CDR3 here is CASSLRQNNEKLFF. In nucleotides, the CDR3 is TGTGCCAGCAGCCTAAGACAGAATAATGAAAAACTGTTTTTT.

The chain has TRBV11-2 and TRBJ2-5, with 7 bases that match TRBD1. V lost 4 bases and J lost 3; bases outside the gene matches: 5. CDR1 is SGHAT and CDR2 is FQNNGV in the germline V gene. The CDR3 is 14 residues long. The CDR3 DNA is TGTGCCAGCAGCTACAACAGGGGAAAAGAGACCCAGTACTTC. Its translation: CASSYNRGKETQYF.

The CDR3 bases are TGTGCCAGCAGTTACTCTCGGGTGGGGAACACTGAAGCTTTCTTT. Protein sequence: CASSYSRVGNTEAFF. The chain links TRBV6-6 to TRBJ1-1; D gene uncertain. V was shortened by 0 bases and J by 1 base, with 9 bases between the two germline ends. This CDR3 comprises 15 residues. Germline CDR1 reads MNHNY; CDR2 reads SVGAGI (reference sequence).

The chain carries TRBV28 and TRBJ2-2; a possible D gene is TRBD1 (6 bases). CDR3 length: 14 amino acids. Germline V gene sequence: CDR1 MDHEN, CDR2 SYDVKM. V gave up 3 bases and J gave up 4 bases, with 9 bases separating them. The CDR3 DNA reads TGTGCCAGCAGTTTTCTAGGGGGCACCGGGGAGCTGTTTTTT. As protein: CASSFLGGTGELFF. The variable domain in full, completed from reference TRBV28 and TRBJ2-2, reads DVKVTQSSRYLVKRTGEKVFLECVQDMDHENMFWYRQDPGLGLRLIYFSYDVKMKEKGDIPEGYSVSREKKERFSLILESASTNQTSMYLCASSFLGGTGELFFGEGSRLTVL.

The DNA of the CDR3 is TGTGCCAGCAGCTTGGAGGGTAACGAGCAGTACTTC. Amino acids: CASSLEGNEQYF. The chain recombines TRBV5-6 with TRBJ2-7; D is undetermined. The CDR3 loop spans 12 amino acids. The germline CDR1 and CDR2 sequences are SGHDT and YYEEEE. V lost 0 bases to trimming and J lost 5 bases, with 6 bases between them.

This clone was seen more than once but under ten times. Other nucleotide sequences from this sample produce the same CDR3. In DNA, the CDR3 is TGTGCCAGCAGCCAAGGGGGGGCCCAGTACTTC. It translates to CASSQGGAQYF. The chain has TRBV14 and TRBJ2-5; weak D call: TRBD2 (6 bases). This CDR3 is built from 11 residues. From germline, CDR1 is SGHDN and CDR2 FVKESK. V was pared by 1 base and J by 9 bases, with 6 bases between.

The chain recombines TRBV7-2 with TRBJ1-2; 7 bases fit TRBD1. The trim removed 1 base at V and 2 bases at J, leaving 4 bases unmatched. The germline CDR1 and CDR2 sequences are SGHTA and FQGNSA. The CDR3 totals 15 residues. The CDR3 protein is CASSLVAGGNYGYTF. The DNA of the CDR3 is TGTGCCAGCAGCTTAGTCGCAGGGGGGAACTATGGCTACACCTTC.

This chain links TRBV2 with TRBJ2-1, with 7 bases matching TRBD2. The ends lost 7 bases at V and 4 bases at J; junction bases unmatched: 16. This CDR3 has 17 residues. The germline CDR1 and CDR2 sequences are SNHLY and FYNNEI. The CDR3 here is CASIEVVWLADYNEQFF. The CDR3 coding sequence is TGTGCCAGCATTGAGGTTGTATGGCTAGCGGATTACAATGAGCAGTTCTTC.